This T cell receptor beta chain comes out of a study of tumor-infiltrating lymphocytes in primary liver carcinoma. Study background: Tumor staging was T1-T3 N0M0; sizes spanned about 4.2 to 10 cm across. Whole-study findings and limits: Being bulk and unsorted, samples allowed no CD4+ and CD8+ repertoire comparison.

The length of the CDR3 is 13 residues. CDR1 and CDR2 (germline): MNHNS, SASEGT. The V segment lost 6 bases and the J segment 6 bases; nucleotides outside the gene matches: 7. This clonotype was picked up a small number of times. The antigen remains undetermined. In addition to blood RNA drawn from unsorted whole blood, germline DNA was extracted. A constant-region primer served to make TCR beta cDNA from roughly 500 ng total RNA. Slightly modified ARM-PCR, run as three nested multiplex PCR rounds, produced the TCR beta libraries. Amplification in the first two PCR rounds was performed using TRBV1-TRBV30 forward primers and a C-beta reverse primer for 10 cycles each. MiXCR, applied by TCRdb to the multiplex PCR reads, yields one record per CDR3 protein. The table lists about 200,000 distinct CDR3 sequences, about two thirds of them singletons.

Sequencing was carried out using peripheral blood. The TCR sequence derives from a woman aged 60-75 years with primary liver carcinoma and hepatitis B virus infection. The V and J genes are TRBV6-1 and TRBJ2-7; 8 nucleotides match TRBD2. The CDR3 nucleotides read TGTGCCAGCAGGACCGGGACTAGTAGCGAGCAGTACTTC. Translating it yields CASRTGTSSEQYF.